This TCR beta chain appears in the sequencing data of a study of beta chain features in type 1 diabetes. As every portion of the isolated RNA was reverse transcribed, the sequencing read expressed TCRB transcripts. Some clones are missing from TCRdb's copy, which holds only in-frame ones; the method was immunoSEQ multiplex PCR. In the table there are some 400,000 clones, around 15% of which are singletons. Sample: naive CD4+ T cells from blood. The receptor was isolated from a woman aged 18-30 years in good health.

The CDR3 coding sequence is TGCGCCAGCAGCCGCGCGGGGGGCCGTACTGAAGCTTTCTTT. It is translated as CASSRAGGRTEAFF. V usage is TRBV4-1 and J usage is TRBJ1-1; D is perhaps TRBD1 (6 bases). The CDR3 totals 14 residues. V lost 4 bases, J lost 5 bases, and 14 bases lay in between. Germline CDR1 MGHRA, CDR2 YSYEKL.